The 16 T cell receptor beta chains below all came from one sample that was sequenced in a study of cytomegalovirus exposure and HLA in healthy donors. The primer mix had 60 Vbeta and 13 Jbeta primers. Using immunoSEQ multiplex PCR, the repertoire was profiled, and TCRdb retains in-frame clones only, with some absent. The profile shows 140,000 to 150,000 clones, 60% to 85% of them singletons. The sequencing sample was made of PBMCs. These receptors were taken from a man under 40 in good health and CMV-seronegative.

The chain joins TRBV11-2 to TRBJ2-7, with TRBD1 matching 9 bases. The CDR3 consists of 16 residues. Germline V gene lookup returns CDR1 SGHAT and CDR2 FQNNGV. V shed 4 bases and J 3 bases; nucleotides not matched to a gene: 10. The CDR3 DNA reads as TGTGCCAGCAGCTCCGGGGGACAGGGAAATTTCTACGAGCAGTACTTC. Translation gives CASSSGGQGNFYEQYF.

The chain carries TRBV21-1 and TRBJ2-6; the DNA was not used to check the table's D call, TRBD1. TRBV21-1 is a pseudogene segment. The CDR3 has 18 residues. The CDR3 DNA follows: TGTGCCAGCACCGGCGGCGGCAGGGTAAAGACTGGGGCCAACGGCCTGACTTTC. It codes for CASTGGGRVKTGANGLTF.

The gene calls are TRBV29-1 and TRBJ2-2, with D possibly TRBD2 on 5 matching bases. CDR3 size: 14 residues. Germline assignment: CDR1 SQVTM and CDR2 ANQGSEA. V lost 0 bases and J 2 bases, leaving 7 bases between the germline ends. This CDR3 is CSVEEGANTGELFF. CDR3 nucleotide sequence: TGCAGCGTTGAAGAGGGAGCCAACACCGGGGAGCTGTTTTTT.

The chain carries TRBV11-3 and TRBJ2-2; 10 nucleotides match TRBD2. The V gene end was trimmed by 5 bases and the J gene end by 7 bases; junction bases not matched to a gene: 16. The length of the CDR3 is 18 residues. The germline gives CDR1 SGHNT, CDR2 YENEEA. This chain's CDR3 is CASSLPVERGGSDGELFF. The CDR3 DNA reads TGTGCCAGCAGCCTTCCGGTCGAGCGGGGGGGCTCGGACGGGGAGCTGTTTTTT.

The chain recombines TRBV7-2 with TRBJ2-1; D possibly corresponds to TRBD2 (5 bases). The CDR3 totals 15 residues. Germline loops: CDR1 SGHTA, CDR2 FQGNSA. Trimming pared 5 bases from V and 3 bases from J, leaving 14 bases between. In DNA form, the CDR3 reads TGTGCCAGCAGCCCGCTAGGGAGAGTCTACAATGAGCAGTTCTTC. Translating gives CASSPLGRVYNEQFF.

This chain joins TRBV28 and TRBJ1-1, with D unclear. Germline loops: CDR1 MDHEN, CDR2 SYDVKM. The V gene lost 6 bases and the J gene lost 3 bases, with 17 bases spanning the gap. The CDR3 extends over 15 amino acids. CDR3 region: CASRGIGIGYTEAFF. CDR3 DNA sequence: TGTGCCAGCAGAGGAATCGGGATTGGGTACACTGAAGCTTTCTTT.

Concerning this clone: The same CDR3 arises from other DNA sequences in this sample as well. The chain has TRBV19 and TRBJ2-7; unclear D gene. V lost 3 bases, J lost 4 bases, and 10 bases lay in between. Per germline, CDR1 LNHDA and CDR2 SQIVND (reference sequence). The CDR3 extends over 13 amino acids. The CDR3 protein is CASSMGLKYEQYF. CDR3 in DNA: TGTGCCAGTAGTATGGGCCTGAAGTACGAGCAGTACTTC.

V gene TRBV6-5 combines with J gene TRBJ2-2; 8 bases agree with TRBD2. Trimming cost V 8 bases and J 7 bases; bases outside gene matches: 9. CDR3 length: 14 residues. Germline CDR1 and CDR2: MNHEY and SVGAGI. The CDR3 nucleotides read TGTGCCAGCGGGAGAGCGGGAGCGGACGGGGAGCTGTTTTTT. Encoded protein: CASGRAGADGELFF.

In this sample, this clone turned up once. J is TRBJ2-7 and V is TRBV28, with D possibly matching TRBD1 (5 bases). Per germline, CDR1 MDHEN and CDR2 SYDVKM. The CDR3 has 13 residues. Deletions cut 7 bases from V and 0 bases from J, with 10 bases between. The CDR3 nucleotides are TGTGCCAGCAAGAAAGGGGCCTCCTACGAGCAGTACTTC. Translated: CASKKGASYEQYF.

This rearrangement joins TRBV7-8 to TRBJ1-5, with a possible D match to TRBD1 (5 bases). Germline values: CDR1 SGHVS, CDR2 FQNEAQ. The CDR3 is 15 residues long. Deletions cut 1 base from V and 7 bases from J, with 14 bases between. The CDR3 bases are TGTGCCAGCAGCTTAGTCCCAGGGAGGGAACAGCCCCAGCATTTT. Protein: CASSLVPGREQPQHF. The complete variable domain, with remaining parts taken from reference TRBV7-8 and TRBJ1-5, reads GAGVSQSPRYKVAKRGQDVALRCDPISGHVSLFWYQQALGQGPEFLTYFQNEAQLDKSGLPSDRFFAERPEGSVSTLKIQRTQQEDSAVYLCASSLVPGREQPQHFGDGTRLSIL.

The chain is built from TRBV7-4 and TRBJ1-3, with 7 bases identical to TRBD1. Losses at the gene ends were 5 bases for V and 2 bases for J; bases not matched to a gene: 9. The germline V gene has CDR1 SGHVT and CDR2 SQSDAQ. This CDR3 has 16 amino acids. For the CDR3, the DNA is TGTGCCAGCAGCCGCCGAGACAGGGTCCCTGGAAACACCATATATTTT. Its translation is CASSRRDRVPGNTIYF.

The sample holds a few counts of this clone. Other DNA sequences of this sample code for an identical CDR3. The V and J genes are TRBV6-1 and TRBJ1-1; perhaps TRBD1 as D (5 bases). Trimming removed 0 bases at V and 7 bases at J, with 9 bases between. The germline V gene encodes CDR1 MNHNS and CDR2 SASEGT. CDR3 length: 13 amino acids. The CDR3 coding sequence is TGTGCCAGCAGTGAAGCCTTAGACAGTGAAGCTTTCTTT. Amino acids: CASSEALDSEAFF.

The chain combines TRBV23-1 with TRBJ2-7; D gene uncertain. TRBV23-1 is an ORF; its function is uncertain. V shed 3 bases and J shed 0 bases, with 12 bases lying between them. The CDR3 contains 15 residues. CDR3 residues: CASSQGLPSSYEQYF. CDR3 DNA: TGCGCCAGCAGTCAGGGCCTCCCGAGCTCCTACGAGCAGTACTTC.

This clone was counted between two and nine times. The chain couples TRBV7-8 to TRBJ2-1; possibly TRBD1 for D (6 bases). Trimming pared 2 bases from V and 5 bases from J, leaving 7 bases between. The CDR3 length is 13 residues. Germline CDR1 and CDR2: SGHVS and FQNEAQ. The CDR3 loop reads CASSLNRDNEQFF. CDR3 DNA sequence: TGTGCCAGCAGCTTAAACAGGGACAATGAGCAGTTCTTC.

This rearrangement joins TRBV2 to TRBJ2-2; possible D gene TRBD1, 7 bases. The germline gives CDR1 SNHLY, CDR2 FYNNEI. Trimming pared 8 bases from V and 0 bases from J, leaving 10 bases between. This CDR3 is built from 14 residues. The CDR3 coding sequence is TGTGCCAGCCGCGGGACAGCGAACACCGGGGAGCTGTTTTTT. This codes for CASRGTANTGELFF.

The chain couples TRBV6-6 to TRBJ2-2, with D tentatively TRBD1 (5 bases). Trimming removed 7 bases from V and 7 bases from J, with 13 bases in between. Germline V gene lookup returns CDR1 MNHNY and CDR2 SVGAGI (reference sequence). This CDR3 region has 13 residues. The CDR3 region is CASIIGVGGELFF. The DNA of the CDR3 is TGTGCCAGCATTATAGGGGTGGGCGGGGAGCTGTTTTTT.